This T cell receptor beta chain was identified during a study of blood T cell repertoires in COVID-19. Turning to the study itself: Samples representing acute and convalescent COVID-19 were sourced from the United States, Italy and Spain. T cells, B-cell-depleted T cells, or PBMCs supplied cDNA or gDNA.

V gave up 3 bases and J gave up 4 bases; unmatched junction bases: 4. Germline V CDR1 and CDR2: SGHNT, YENEEA. CDR3 length equals 14 residues. In the original workflow: Amplification from reference gene primers served as the basis for estimated nucleated cell counts. Sequencing was performed with immunoSEQ multiplex PCR; in TCRdb, only in-frame clones are kept and a portion is missing. The D gene and trimming were derived from the DNA, and the V and J assignments and clone size from that table. The table includes roughly 34,000 clones, 75% to 90% detected once. The V gene is TRBV11-3, the J gene TRBJ2-5; 8 bases are shared with TRBD1. The source is a woman older than 75 with active or convalescent COVID-19. Source material: peripheral blood. The CDR3, as DNA: TGTGCCAGCAGCTTGTCAACAGGGGGAGAGACCCAGTACTTC. It encodes CASSLSTGGETQYF.